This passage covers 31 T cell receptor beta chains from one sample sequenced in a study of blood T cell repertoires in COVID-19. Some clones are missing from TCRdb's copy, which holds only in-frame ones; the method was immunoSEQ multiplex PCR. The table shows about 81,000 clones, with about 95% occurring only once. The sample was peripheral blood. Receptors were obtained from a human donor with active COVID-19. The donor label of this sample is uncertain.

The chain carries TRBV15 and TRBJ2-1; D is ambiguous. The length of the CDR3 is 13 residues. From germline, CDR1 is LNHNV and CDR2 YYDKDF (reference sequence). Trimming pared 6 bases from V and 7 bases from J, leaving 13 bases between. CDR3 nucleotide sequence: TGTGCCACCAGGAATGAGACTGGGAATGAGCAGTTCTTC. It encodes CATRNETGNEQFF.

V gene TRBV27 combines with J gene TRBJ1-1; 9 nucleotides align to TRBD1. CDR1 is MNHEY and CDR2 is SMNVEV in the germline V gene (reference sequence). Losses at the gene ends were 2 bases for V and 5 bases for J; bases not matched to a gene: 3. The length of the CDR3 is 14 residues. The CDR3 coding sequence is TGTGCCAGCAGTTTAACAGGGGGCTGGACTGAAGCTTTCTTT. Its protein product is CASSLTGGWTEAFF.

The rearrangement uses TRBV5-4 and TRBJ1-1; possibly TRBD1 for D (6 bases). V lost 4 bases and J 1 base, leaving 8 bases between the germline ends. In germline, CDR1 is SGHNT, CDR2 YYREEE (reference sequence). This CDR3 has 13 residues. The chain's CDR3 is CASSVDRNTEAFF. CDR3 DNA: TGTGCCAGCAGCGTGGACAGGAACACTGAAGCTTTCTTT.

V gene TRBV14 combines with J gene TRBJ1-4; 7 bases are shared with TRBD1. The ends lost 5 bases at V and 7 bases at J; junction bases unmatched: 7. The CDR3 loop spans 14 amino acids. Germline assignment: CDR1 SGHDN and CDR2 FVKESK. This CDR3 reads CASSSTGKSEKLFF. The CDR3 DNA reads TGTGCCAGCAGCTCGACAGGGAAAAGTGAAAAACTGTTTTTT.

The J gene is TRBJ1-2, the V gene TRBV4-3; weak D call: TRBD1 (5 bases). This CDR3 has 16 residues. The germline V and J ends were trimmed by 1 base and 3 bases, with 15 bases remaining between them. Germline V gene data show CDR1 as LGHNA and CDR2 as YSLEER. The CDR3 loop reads CASSQVRGNFDYGYTF. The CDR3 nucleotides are TGCGCCAGCAGCCAAGTTCGGGGGAATTTTGACTATGGCTACACCTTC.

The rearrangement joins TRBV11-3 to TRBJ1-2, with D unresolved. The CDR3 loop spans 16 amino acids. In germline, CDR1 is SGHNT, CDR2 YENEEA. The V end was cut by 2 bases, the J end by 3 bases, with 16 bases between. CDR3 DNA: TGTGCCAGCAGCTTACTCTCGAGGTACACCCACTATGGCTACACCTTC. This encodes CASSLLSRYTHYGYTF.

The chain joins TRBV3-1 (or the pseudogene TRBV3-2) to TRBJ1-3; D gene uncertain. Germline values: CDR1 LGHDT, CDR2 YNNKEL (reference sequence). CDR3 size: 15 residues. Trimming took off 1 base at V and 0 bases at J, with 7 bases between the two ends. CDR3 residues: CASSQVSGSGNTIYF. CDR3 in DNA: TGTGCCAGCAGCCAAGTTTCCGGCTCTGGAAACACCATATATTTT.

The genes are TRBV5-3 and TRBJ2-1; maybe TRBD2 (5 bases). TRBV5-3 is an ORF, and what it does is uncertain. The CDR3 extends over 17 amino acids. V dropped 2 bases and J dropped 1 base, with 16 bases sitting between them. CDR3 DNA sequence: TGTGCCAGAAGCTTTAAAATGCTAGCTTGGTCCTACAATGAGCAGTTCTTC. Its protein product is CARSFKMLAWSYNEQFF.

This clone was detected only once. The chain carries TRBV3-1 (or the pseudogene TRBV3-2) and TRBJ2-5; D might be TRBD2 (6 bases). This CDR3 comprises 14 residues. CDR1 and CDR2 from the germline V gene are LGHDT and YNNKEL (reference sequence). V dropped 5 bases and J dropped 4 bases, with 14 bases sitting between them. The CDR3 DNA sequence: TGTGCCAGCAGCGGAGTTAGCGGAGGAGAGACCCAGTACTTC. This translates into CASSGVSGGETQYF.

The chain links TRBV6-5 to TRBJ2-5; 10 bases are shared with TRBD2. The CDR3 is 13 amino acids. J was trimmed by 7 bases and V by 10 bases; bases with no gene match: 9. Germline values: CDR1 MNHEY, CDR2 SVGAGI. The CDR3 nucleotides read TGTGCCACAAAGACTAGCGGGTCCGGGACCCAGTACTTC. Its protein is CATKTSGSGTQYF.

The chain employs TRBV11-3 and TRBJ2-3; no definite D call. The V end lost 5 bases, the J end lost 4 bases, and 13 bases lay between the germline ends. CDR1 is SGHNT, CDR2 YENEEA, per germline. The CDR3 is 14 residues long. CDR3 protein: CASSPQTRSDTQYF. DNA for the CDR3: TGTGCCAGCAGCCCACAGACCCGGTCAGATACGCAGTATTTT.

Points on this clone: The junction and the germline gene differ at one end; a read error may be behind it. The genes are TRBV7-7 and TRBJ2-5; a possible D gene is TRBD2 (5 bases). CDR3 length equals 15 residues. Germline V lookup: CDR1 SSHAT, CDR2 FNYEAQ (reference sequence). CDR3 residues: CASSSSGSLQETQYF. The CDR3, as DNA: TGTGCTAGCAGCTCCTCGGGAAGCCTCCAAGAGACCCAGTACTTC. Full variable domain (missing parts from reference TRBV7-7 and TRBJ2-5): GAGVSQSPRYKVTKRGQDVTLRCDPISSHATLYWYQQALGQGPEFLTYFNYEAQPDKSGLPSDRFSAERPEGSISTLTIQRTEQRDSAMYRCASSSSGSLQETQYFGPGTRLLVL.

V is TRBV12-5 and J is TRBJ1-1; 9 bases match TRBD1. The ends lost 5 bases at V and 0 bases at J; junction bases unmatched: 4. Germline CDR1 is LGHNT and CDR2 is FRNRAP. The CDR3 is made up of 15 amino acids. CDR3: CASGHHRGLNTEAFF. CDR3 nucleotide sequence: TGTGCTAGTGGTCACCACAGGGGGCTGAACACTGAAGCTTTCTTT.

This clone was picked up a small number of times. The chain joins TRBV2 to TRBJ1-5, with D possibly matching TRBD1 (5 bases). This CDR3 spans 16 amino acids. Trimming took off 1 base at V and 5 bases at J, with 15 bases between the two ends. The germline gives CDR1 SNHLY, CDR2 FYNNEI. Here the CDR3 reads CASSEDWGRADQPQHF. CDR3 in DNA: TGTGCCAGCAGTGAAGACTGGGGCAGGGCAGATCAGCCCCAGCATTTT.

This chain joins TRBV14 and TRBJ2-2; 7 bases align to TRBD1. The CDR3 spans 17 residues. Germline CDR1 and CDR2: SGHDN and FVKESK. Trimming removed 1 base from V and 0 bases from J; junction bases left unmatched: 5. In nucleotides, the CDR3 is TGTGCCAGCAGCCAAGCCCTGACAGGGACGAACACCGGGGAGCTGTTTTTT. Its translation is CASSQALTGTNTGELFF. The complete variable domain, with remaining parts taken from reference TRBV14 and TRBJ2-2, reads EAGVTQFPSHSVIEKGQTVTLRCDPISGHDNLYWYRRVMGKEIKFLLHFVKESKQDESGMPNNRFLAERTGGTYSTLKVQPAELEDSGVYFCASSQALTGTNTGELFFGEGSRLTVL.

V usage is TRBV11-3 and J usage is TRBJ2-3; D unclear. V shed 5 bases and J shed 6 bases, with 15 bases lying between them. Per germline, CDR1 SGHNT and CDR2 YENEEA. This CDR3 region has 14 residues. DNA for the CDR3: TGTGCCAGCAGCCGCCGACAAATCAGCGATACGCAGTATTTT. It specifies CASSRRQISDTQYF.

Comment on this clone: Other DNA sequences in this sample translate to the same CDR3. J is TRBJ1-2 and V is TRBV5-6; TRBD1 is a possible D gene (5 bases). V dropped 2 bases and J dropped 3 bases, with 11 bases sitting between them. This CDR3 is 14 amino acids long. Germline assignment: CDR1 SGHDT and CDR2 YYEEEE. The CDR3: CASSLAGRDYGYTF. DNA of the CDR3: TGTGCCAGCAGCTTAGCAGGGAGGGACTATGGCTACACCTTC.

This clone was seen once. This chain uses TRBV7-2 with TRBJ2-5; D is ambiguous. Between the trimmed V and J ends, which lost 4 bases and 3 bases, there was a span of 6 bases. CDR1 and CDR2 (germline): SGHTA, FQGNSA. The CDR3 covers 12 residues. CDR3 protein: CASSYNKETQYF. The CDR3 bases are TGTGCCAGCAGCTACAACAAAGAGACCCAGTACTTC.

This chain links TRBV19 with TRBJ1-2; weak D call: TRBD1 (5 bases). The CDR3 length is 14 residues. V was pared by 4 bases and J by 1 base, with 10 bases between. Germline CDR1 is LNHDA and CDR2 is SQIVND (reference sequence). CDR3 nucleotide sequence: TGTGCCAGTAGTAGCCGCGGGGGTAACTATGGCTACACCTTC. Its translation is CASSSRGGNYGYTF.

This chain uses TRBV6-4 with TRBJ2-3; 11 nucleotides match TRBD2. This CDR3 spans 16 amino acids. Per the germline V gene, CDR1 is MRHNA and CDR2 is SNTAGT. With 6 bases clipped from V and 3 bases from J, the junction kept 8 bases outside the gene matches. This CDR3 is CASSPVAGGHTDTQYF. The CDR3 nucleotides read TGTGCCAGCAGCCCCGTAGCGGGGGGGCATACAGATACGCAGTATTTT.

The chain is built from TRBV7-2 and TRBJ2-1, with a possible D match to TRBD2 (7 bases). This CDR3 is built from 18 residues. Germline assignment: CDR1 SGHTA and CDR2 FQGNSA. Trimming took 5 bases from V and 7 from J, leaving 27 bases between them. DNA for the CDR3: TGTGCCAGCAGCCCCTCGGGGGCGGGGGTATTAGGGGGGAATGAGCAGTTCTTC. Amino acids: CASSPSGAGVLGGNEQFF.

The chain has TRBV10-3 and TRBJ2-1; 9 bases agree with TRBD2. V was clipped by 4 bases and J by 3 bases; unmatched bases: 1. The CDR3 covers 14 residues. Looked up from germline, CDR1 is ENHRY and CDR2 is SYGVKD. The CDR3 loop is CAISGLADYNEQFF. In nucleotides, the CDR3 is TGTGCCATCAGTGGACTAGCGGACTACAATGAGCAGTTCTTC.

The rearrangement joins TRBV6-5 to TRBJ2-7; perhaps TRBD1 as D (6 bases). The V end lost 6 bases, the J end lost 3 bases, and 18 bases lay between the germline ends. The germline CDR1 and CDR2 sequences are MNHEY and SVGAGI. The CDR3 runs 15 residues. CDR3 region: CASRSGQKYRYEQYF. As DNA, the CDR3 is TGTGCCAGCAGGTCCGGACAGAAATATCGCTACGAGCAGTACTTC.

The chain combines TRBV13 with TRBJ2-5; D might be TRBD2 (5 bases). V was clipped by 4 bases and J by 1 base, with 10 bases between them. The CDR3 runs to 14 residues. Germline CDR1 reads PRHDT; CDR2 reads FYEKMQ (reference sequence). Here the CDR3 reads CASSSGLIQETQYF. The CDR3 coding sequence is TGTGCCAGCAGCTCTGGACTTATCCAAGAGACCCAGTACTTC.

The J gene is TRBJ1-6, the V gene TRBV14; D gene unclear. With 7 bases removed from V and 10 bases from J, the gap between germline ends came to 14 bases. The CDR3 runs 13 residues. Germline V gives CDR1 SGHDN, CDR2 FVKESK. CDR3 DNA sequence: TGTGCCAGCAACCCCCAGGCGGGATCACCCCTCCACTTT. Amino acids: CASNPQAGSPLHF.

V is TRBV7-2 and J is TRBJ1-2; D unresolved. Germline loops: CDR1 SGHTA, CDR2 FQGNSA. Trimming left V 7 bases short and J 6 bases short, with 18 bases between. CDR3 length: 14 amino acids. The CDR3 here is CASTPKGSGDGYTF. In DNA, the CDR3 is TGTGCCAGCACCCCAAAGGGTAGCGGGGATGGCTACACCTTC.

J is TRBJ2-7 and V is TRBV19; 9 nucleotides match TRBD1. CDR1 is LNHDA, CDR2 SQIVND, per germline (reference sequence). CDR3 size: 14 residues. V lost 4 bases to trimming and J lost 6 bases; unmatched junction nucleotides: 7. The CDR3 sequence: CASSTRGQGAEQYF. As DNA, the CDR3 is TGTGCCAGTAGTACCCGGGGACAGGGAGCCGAGCAGTACTTC.

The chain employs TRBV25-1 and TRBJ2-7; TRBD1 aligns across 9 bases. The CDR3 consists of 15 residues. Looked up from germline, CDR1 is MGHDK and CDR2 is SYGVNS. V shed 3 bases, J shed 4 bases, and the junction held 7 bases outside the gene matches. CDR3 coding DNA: TGTGCCAGCAGTGACCCCGGGACAGGGATTTACGAGCAGTACTTC. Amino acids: CASSDPGTGIYEQYF.

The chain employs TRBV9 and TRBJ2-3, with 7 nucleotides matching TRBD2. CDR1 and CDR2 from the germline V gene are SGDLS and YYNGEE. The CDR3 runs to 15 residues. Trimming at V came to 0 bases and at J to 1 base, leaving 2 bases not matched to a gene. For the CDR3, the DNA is TGTGCCAGCAGCGTAGAGGGAGGGGGCACAGATACGCAGTATTTT. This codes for CASSVEGGGTDTQYF.

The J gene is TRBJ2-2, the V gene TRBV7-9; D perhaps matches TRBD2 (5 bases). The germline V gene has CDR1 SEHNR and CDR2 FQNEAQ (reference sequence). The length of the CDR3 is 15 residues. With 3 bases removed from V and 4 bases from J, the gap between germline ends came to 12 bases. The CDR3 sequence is CASSFNSGLTGELFF. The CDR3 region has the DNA TGTGCCAGCAGCTTTAATTCCGGACTCACCGGGGAGCTGTTTTTT. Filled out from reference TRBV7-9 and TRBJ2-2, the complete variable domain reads DTGVSQNPRHKITKRGQNVTFRCDPISEHNRLYWYRQTLGQGPEFLTYFQNEAQLEKSRLLSDRFSAERPKGSFSTLEIQRTEQGDSAMYLCASSFNSGLTGELFFGEGSRLTVL.

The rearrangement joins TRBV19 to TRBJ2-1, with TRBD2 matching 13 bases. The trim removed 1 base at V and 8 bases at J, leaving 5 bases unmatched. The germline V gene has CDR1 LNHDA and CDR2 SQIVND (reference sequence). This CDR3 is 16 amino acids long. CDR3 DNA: TGTGCCAGTAGTATAGGGGGGACTAGCGGGAACGATGAGCAGTTCTTC. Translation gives CASSIGGTSGNDEQFF. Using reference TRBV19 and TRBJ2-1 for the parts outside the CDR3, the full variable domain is DGGITQSPKYLFRKEGQNVTLSCEQNLNHDAMYWYRQDPGQGLRLIYYSQIVNDFQKGDIAEGYSVSREKKESFPLTVTSAQKNPTAFYLCASSIGGTSGNDEQFFGPGTRLTVL.